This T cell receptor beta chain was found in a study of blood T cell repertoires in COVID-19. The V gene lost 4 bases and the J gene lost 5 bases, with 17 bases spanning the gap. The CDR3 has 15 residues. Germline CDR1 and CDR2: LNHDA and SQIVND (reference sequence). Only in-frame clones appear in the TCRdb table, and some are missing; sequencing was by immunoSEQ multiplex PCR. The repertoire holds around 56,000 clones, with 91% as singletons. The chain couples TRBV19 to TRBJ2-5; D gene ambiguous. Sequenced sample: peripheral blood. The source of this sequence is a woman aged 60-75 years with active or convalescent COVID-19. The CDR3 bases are TGTGCCAGTAGTACCGCAATCAGTTCGCTGGAGACCCAGTACTTC. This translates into CASSTAISSLETQYF.